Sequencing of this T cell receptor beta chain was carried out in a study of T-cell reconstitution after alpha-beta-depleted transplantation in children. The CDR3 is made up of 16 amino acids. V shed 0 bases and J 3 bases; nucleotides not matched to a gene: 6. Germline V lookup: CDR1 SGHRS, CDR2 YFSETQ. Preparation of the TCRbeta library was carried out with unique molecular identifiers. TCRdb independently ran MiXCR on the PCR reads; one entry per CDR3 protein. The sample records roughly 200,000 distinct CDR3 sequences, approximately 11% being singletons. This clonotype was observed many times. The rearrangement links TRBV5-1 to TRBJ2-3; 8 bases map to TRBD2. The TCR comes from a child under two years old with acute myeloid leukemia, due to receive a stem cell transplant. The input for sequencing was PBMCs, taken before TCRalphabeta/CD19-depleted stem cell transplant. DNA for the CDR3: TGCGCCAGCAGCTTGGCCGTGGCGGGAGGAACAGATACGCAGTATTTT. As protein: CASSLAVAGGTDTQYF.